This TCR beta chain was sequenced during a study of metastatic and nonmetastatic thyroid tumors. The wider study: Across blood and tumor or nodule tissue, repertoires from malignant and benign thyroid patients were compared with one another.

CDR1 is SQVTM, CDR2 ANQGSEA, per germline. V was cut by 5 bases and J by 2 bases, with 13 bases left in between. This CDR3 is built from 13 residues. Study results and limitations: Versus benign nodules, malignant thyroid tumors reportedly had significantly higher TCR beta diversity, in blood and tumor.

Until they underwent thyroid surgery, no patient had received any treatment. As concerns this clone: Its matching antigen is unknown.

TCRdb reanalyzed the PCR reads with MiXCR. The data hold about 40,000 clones, with around 17% observed a single time. The chain carries TRBV29-1 and TRBJ2-7; perhaps TRBD1 as D (6 bases). Sequencing was done on a sample of tumor tissue. This receptor was identified in a female donor with papillary thyroid cancer or a benign thyroid nodule (not recorded which). Some clones in this sample may be carry-over from other donors' samples. CDR3 sequence reads: CSVLAGTTYEQYF. Written as DNA, the CDR3 is TGCAGCGTTTTAGCCGGGACAACCTACGAGCAGTACTTC.